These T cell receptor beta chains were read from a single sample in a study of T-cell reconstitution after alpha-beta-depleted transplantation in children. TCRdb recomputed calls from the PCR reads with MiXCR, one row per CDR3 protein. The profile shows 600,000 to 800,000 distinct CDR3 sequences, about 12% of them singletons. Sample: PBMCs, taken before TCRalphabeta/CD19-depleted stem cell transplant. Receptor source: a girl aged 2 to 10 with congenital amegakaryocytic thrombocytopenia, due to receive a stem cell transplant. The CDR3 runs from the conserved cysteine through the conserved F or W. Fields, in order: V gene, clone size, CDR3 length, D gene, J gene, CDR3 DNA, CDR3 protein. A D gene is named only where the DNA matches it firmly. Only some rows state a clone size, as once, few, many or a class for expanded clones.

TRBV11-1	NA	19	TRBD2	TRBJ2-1	TGTGCCAGCAGCCCCCTCGTTAGCGGGAGGATCAGCTCCTACAATGAGCAGTTCTTC	CASSPLVSGRISSYNEQFF
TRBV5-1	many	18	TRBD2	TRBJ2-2	TGCGCCAGCAGCCCTACCTCATGGACTAGCAGGGATACCGGGGAGCTGTTTTTT	CASSPTSWTSRDTGELFF
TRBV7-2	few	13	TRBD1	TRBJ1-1	TGTGCCAGCAGCAAAGCCCGGGACAGAGAAGCTTTCTTT	CASSKARDREAFF
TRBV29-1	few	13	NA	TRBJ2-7	TGCAGCGTAGCTTCATTAACTACCTACGAGCAGTACTTC	CSVASLTTYEQYF
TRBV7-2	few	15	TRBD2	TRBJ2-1	TGTGCCAGCAAGAAACCGGGACTATCTTACAATGAGCAGTTCTTC	CASKKPGLSYNEQFF
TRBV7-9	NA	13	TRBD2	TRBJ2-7	TGTGCCAGCAGCTTAATCTATGGGGCGGGAGTCAACTTC	CASSLIYGAGVNF
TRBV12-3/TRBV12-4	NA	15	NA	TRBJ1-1	TGTGCCAGCAGTTTGGGTTTTGAGGTGAACACTGAAGCTTTCTTT	CASSLGFEVNTEAFF
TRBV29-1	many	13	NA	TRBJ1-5	TGCAGCGTTGGCGCGAATAGCAATCAGCCCCAGCATTTT	CSVGANSNQPQHF
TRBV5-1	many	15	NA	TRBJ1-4	TGCGCCAGCAGCAAGGACACCGATCCCCATGAAAAACTGTTTTTT	CASSKDTDPHEKLFF
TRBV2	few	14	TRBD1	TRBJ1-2	TGTGCCAGCAGGGGCCACGGACAGGGCCGCTTCTGGACCTTC	CASRGHGQGRFWTF